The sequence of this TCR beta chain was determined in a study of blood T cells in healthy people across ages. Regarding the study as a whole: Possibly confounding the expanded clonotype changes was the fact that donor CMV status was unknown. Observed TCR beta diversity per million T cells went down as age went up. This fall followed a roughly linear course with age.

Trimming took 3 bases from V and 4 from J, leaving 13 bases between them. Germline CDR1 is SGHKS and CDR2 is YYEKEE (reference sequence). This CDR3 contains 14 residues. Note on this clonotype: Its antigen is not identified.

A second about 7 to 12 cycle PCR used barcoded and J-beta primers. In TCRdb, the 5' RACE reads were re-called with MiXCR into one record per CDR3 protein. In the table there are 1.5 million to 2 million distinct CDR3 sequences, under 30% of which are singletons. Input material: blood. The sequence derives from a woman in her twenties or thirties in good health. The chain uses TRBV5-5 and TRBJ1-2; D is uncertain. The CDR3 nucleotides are TGTGCCAGCAGCTCCAACAGAGAGCCCTATGGCTACACCTTC. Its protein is CASSSNREPYGYTF. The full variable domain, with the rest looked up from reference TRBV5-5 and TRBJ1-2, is DAGVTQSPTHLIKTRGQQVTLRCSPISGHKSVSWYQQVLGQGPQFIFQYYEKEERGRGNFPDRFSARQFPNYSSELNVNALLLGDSALYLCASSSNREPYGYTFGSGTRLTVV.